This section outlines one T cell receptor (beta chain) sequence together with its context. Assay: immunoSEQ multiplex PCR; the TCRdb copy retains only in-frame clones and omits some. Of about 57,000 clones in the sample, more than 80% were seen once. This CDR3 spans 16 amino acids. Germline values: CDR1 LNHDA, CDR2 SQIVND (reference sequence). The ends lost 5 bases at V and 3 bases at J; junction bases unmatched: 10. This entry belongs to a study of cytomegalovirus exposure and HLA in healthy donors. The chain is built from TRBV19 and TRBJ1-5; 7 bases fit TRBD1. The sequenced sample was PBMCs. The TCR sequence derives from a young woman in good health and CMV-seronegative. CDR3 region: CASSLDSGTVNQPQHF. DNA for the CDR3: TGTGCCAGTAGTTTGGACTCCGGGACAGTCAATCAGCCCCAGCATTTT.